The present T cell receptor beta chain was sequenced within a study of cytomegalovirus exposure and HLA in healthy donors. The germline gives CDR1 SNHLY, CDR2 FYNNEI. The CDR3 loop spans 16 amino acids. The V segment lost 6 bases and the J segment 7 bases; nucleotides outside the gene matches: 12. For this clone: Its antigen is not known.

Study findings and constraints: The records held CMV serostatus as the only immune exposure information.

With 60 Vbeta and 13 Jbeta primers, the PCR was carried out. Some clones are missing from TCRdb's copy, which holds only in-frame ones; the method was immunoSEQ multiplex PCR. Among around 120,000 clones listed, about 80% were seen once. Sequenced input: PBMCs. The chain links TRBV2 to TRBJ1-4; 9 bases match TRBD1. The receptor's source is a woman between 40 and 50 years old in good health and CMV-seronegative. CDR3 residues: CASSGPGTGILEKLFF. In DNA, the CDR3 is TGTGCCAGCAGCGGTCCCGGGACAGGGATCCTTGAAAAACTGTTTTTT.